This TCR beta chain was recorded in a study of T cell clonality in common variable immunodeficiency. General study points: T cell subpopulation sequencing would be needed to explain CVID clonality. Links between repertoire features and CVID complications were heterogeneity-limited.

The assay was immunoSEQ multiplex PCR, and TCRdb's table has in-frame clones only and misses some. This sample comprises approximately 44,000 clones, none seen once only. V was pared by 3 bases and J by 6 bases, with 15 bases of the junction left unmatched. This CDR3 has 18 amino acids. Germline CDR1 and CDR2: LNHDA and SQIVND (reference sequence). This clone has at least ten counts. Its antigen is as yet unknown. The read terminates 3 residues ahead of where the CDR3 ends, so the germline J gene completes it. The chain has TRBV19 and TRBJ1-1; TRBD1 aligns across 11 bases. The sequencing sample was made of peripheral blood mononuclear cells. This TCR was sampled from a person aged 18-70 years in good health. The CDR3 here is CASSIYLDRGRGGAEAFF. Incomplete CDR3 DNA: TGTGCCAGTAGTATCTACCTGGACAGGGGGCGTGGAGGGGCTGAA.